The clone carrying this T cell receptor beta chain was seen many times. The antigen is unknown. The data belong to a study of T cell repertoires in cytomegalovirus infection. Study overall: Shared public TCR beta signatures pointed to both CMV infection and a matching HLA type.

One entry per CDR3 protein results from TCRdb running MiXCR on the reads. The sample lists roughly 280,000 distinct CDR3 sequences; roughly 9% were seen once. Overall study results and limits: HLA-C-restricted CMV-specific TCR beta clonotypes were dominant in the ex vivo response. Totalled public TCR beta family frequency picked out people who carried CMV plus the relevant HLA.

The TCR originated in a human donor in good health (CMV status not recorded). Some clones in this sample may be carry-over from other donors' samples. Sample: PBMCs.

The CDR3 protein is CASSRTGTSLNDEQFF. The CDR3 nucleotides read TGTGCCAGCAGTCGTACCGGGACTAGTTTGAACGATGAGCAGTTCTTC. The rearrangement uses TRBV12-3 or TRBV12-4 and TRBJ2-1; 8 bases fit TRBD2. The CDR3 covers 16 residues. V was pared by 5 bases and J by 8 bases, with 14 bases of the junction left unmatched.